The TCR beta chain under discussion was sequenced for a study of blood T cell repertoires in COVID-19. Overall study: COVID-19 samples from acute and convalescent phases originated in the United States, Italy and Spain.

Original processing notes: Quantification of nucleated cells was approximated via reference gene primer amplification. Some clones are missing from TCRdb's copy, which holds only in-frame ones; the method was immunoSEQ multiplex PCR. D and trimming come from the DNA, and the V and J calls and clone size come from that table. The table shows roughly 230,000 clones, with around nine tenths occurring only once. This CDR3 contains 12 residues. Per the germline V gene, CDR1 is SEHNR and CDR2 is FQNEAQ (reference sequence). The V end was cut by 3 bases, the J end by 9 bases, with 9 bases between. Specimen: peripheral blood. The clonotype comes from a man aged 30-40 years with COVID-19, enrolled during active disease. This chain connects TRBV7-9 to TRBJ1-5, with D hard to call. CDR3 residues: CASSLGEGPQHF. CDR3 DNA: TGTGCCAGCAGCTTGGGCGAAGGGCCCCAGCATTTT.